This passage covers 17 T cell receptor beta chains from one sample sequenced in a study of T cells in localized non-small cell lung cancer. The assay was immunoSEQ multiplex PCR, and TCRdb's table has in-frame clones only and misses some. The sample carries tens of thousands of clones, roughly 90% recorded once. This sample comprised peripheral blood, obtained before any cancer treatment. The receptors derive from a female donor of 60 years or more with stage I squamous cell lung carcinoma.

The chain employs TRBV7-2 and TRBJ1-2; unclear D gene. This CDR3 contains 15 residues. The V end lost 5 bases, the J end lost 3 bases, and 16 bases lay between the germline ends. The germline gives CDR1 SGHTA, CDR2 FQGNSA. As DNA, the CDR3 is TGTGCCAGCAGCCCGTATCCACCAAAGGACTATGGCTACACCTTC. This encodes CASSPYPPKDYGYTF. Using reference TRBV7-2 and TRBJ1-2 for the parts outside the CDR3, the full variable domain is GAGVSQSPSNKVTEKGKDVELRCDPISGHTALYWYRQSLGQGLEFLIYFQGNSAPDKSGLPSDRFSAERTGGSVSTLTIQRTQQEDSAVYLCASSPYPPKDYGYTFGSGTRLTVV.

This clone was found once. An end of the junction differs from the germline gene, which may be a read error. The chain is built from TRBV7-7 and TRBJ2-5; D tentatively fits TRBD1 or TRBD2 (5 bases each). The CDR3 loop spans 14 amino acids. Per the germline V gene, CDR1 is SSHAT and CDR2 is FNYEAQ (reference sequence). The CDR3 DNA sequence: TGTGCTAGCAGCTTCACGGGACCTCCCAGCGCCCAGTACTTC. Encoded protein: CASSFTGPPSAQYF.

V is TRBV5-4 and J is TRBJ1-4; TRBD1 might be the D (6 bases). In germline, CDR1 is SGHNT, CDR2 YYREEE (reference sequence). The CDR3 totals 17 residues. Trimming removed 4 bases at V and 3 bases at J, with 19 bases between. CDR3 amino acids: CASSPGGAPSSNEKLFF. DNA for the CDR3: TGTGCCAGCAGCCCCGGGGGGGCTCCCTCTTCTAATGAAAAACTGTTTTTT.

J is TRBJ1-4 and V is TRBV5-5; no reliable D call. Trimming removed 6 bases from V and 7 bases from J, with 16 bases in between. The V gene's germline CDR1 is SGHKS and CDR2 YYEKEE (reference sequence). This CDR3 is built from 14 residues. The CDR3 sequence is CASTTTPGSEKLFF. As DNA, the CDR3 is TGTGCCAGCACTACCACTCCGGGCAGTGAAAAACTGTTTTTT.

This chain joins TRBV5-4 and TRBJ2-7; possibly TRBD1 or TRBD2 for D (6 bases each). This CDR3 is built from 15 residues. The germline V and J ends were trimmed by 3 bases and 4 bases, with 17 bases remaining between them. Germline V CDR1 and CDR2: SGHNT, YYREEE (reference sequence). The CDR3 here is CASSSTGGRPYEQYF. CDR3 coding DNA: TGTGCCAGCAGCTCCACCGGGGGCCGTCCGTACGAGCAGTACTTC.

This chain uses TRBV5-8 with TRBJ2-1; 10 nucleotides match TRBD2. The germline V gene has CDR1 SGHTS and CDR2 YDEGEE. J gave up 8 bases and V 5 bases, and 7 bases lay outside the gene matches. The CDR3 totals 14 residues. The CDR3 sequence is CASSPAGGPHEQFF. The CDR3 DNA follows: TGTGCCAGCAGTCCAGCGGGAGGGCCGCATGAGCAGTTCTTC.

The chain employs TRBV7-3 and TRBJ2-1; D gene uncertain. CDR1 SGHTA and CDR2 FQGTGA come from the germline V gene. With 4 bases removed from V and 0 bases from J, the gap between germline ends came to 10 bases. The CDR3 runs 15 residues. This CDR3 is CASSSEVGSYNEQFF. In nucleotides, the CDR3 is TGTGCCAGCAGCTCAGAAGTCGGCTCCTACAATGAGCAGTTCTTC.

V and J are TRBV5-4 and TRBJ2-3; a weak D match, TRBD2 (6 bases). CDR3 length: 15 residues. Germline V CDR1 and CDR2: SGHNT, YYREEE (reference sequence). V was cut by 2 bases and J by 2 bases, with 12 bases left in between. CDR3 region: CASSFPGLNTDTQYF. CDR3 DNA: TGTGCCAGCAGCTTCCCGGGACTCAACACAGATACGCAGTATTTT.

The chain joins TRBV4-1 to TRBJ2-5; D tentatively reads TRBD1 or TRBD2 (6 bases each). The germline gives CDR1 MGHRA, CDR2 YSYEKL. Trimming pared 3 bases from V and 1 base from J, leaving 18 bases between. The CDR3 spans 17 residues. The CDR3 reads CASSQYKGGLSQETQYF. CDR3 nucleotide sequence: TGCGCCAGCAGCCAGTATAAAGGGGGGCTTAGCCAAGAGACCCAGTACTTC.

In nucleotides, the CDR3 is TGTGCCAGCAGCTTGGCTAGCGGGAGCTACGAGCAGTACTTC. Translated: CASSLASGSYEQYF. This sequence joins TRBV11-2 and TRBJ2-7, with 10 positions matching TRBD2. V lost 3 bases, J lost 3 bases, and 2 bases stayed unmatched. The CDR3 length is 14 residues. Per germline, CDR1 SGHAT and CDR2 FQNNGV.

CDR3 amino acids: CASSWTKETQYF. The CDR3 DNA is TGTGCCAGCAGTTGGACTAAAGAGACCCAGTACTTC. The chain joins TRBV28 to TRBJ2-5, with D possibly being TRBD2 (6 bases). In germline, CDR1 is MDHEN, CDR2 SYDVKM. With 4 bases removed from V and 3 bases from J, the gap between germline ends came to 6 bases. This CDR3 comprises 12 residues.

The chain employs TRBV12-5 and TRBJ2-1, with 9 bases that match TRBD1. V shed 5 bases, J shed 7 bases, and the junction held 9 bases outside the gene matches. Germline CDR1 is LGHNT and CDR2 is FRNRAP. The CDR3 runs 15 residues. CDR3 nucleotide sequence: TGTGCTAGTGGTGTGGGACAGGGCCAAGTTAATGAGCAGTTCTTC. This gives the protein CASGVGQGQVNEQFF. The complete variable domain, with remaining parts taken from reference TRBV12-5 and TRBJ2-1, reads DARVTQTPRHKVTEMGQEVTMRCQPILGHNTVFWYRQTMMQGLELLAYFRNRAPLDDSGMPKDRFSAEMPDATLATLKIQPSEPRDSAVYFCASGVGQGQVNEQFFGPGTRLTVL.

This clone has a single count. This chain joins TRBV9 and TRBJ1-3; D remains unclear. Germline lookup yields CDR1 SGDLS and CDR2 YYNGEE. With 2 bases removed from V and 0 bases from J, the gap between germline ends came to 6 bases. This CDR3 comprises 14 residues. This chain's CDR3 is CASSVSHSGNTIYF. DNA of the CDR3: TGTGCCAGCAGCGTGTCCCACTCTGGAAACACCATATATTTT.

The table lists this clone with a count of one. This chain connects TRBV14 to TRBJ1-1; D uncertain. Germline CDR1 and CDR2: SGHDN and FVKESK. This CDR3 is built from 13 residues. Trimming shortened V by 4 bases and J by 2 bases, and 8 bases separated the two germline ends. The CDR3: CASSRQENTEAFF. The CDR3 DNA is TGTGCCAGCAGCCGCCAGGAAAACACTGAAGCTTTCTTT.

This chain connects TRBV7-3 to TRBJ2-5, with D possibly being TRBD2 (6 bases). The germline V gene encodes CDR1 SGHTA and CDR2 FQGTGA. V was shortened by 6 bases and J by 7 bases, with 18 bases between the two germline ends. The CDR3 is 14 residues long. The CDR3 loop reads CASSATGLEGTQYF. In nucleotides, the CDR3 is TGTGCCAGCAGTGCGACCGGCCTGGAGGGGACCCAGTACTTC.

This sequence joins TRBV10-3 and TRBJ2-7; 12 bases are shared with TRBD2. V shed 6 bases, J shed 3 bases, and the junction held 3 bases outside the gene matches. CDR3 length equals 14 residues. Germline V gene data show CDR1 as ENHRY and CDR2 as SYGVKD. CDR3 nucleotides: TGTGCCATCAGAGGACTAGCGGGATTCTACGAGCAGTACTTC. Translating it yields CAIRGLAGFYEQYF.

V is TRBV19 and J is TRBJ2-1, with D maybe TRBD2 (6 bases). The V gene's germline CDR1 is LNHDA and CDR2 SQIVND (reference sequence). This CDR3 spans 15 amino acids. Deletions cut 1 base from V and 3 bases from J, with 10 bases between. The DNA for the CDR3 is TGTGCCAGTAGTATAGCTAGGAGGGACTACAATGAGCAGTTCTTC. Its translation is CASSIARRDYNEQFF.